The 32 T cell receptor beta chains presented below share a single source sample, sequenced in a study of beta chain features in type 1 diabetes. General study results and limits: Moderately but significantly shorter TCRB CDR3s were found in Type 1 diabetes patients in all four CD4+ subsets.

TCRB transcripts that were expressed got sequenced, as all of the isolated RNA had been reverse transcribed. The method was immunoSEQ multiplex PCR; TCRdb's version includes in-frame clones alone and lacks a portion of them. The sample gives 600,000 to 700,000 clones, under 15% of which show up once; more than 0.095% is in the top ten. Their antigen targets remain unknown. Sample: naive CD4+ T cells from blood. These receptors were obtained from a man aged 25 to 45 with type 1 diabetes.

The V and J genes are TRBV6-6 and TRBJ2-5; D call uncertain. This CDR3 is 12 amino acids long. The germline gives CDR1 MNHNY, CDR2 SVGAGI (reference sequence). Between the trimmed V and J ends, which lost 4 bases and 5 bases, there was a span of 8 bases. CDR3 sequence reads: CASSLIYETQYF. CDR3 nucleotides: TGTGCCAGCAGTTTAATATACGAGACCCAGTACTTC.

This clone was counted a few times. V gene TRBV10-3 combines with J gene TRBJ2-2; D possibly corresponds to TRBD2 (7 bases). The CDR3 loop spans 16 amino acids. In germline, CDR1 is ENHRY, CDR2 SYGVKD. Trimming took off 7 bases at V and 1 base at J, with 16 bases between the two ends. CDR3 amino acids: CAINGGGAENTGELFF. As DNA, the CDR3 is TGTGCCATCAACGGAGGGGGGGCGGAGAACACCGGGGAGCTGTTTTTT.

The CDR3 DNA is TGTGCCAGCAGTCCAAGTCGGGGCGGCTACGAGCAGTACTTC. Its protein product is CASSPSRGGYEQYF. J is TRBJ2-7 and V is TRBV27; D may correspond to TRBD1 or TRBD2 (5 bases each). CDR3 length: 14 residues. CDR1 is MNHEY, CDR2 SMNVEV, per germline (reference sequence). V was shortened by 5 bases and J by 3 bases, with 14 bases between the two germline ends.

CDR3 loop: CSVTAGFGYGYTF. The CDR3 nucleotides are TGCAGCGTTACGGCTGGGTTCGGCTATGGCTACACCTTC. This rearrangement joins TRBV29-1 to TRBJ1-2, with no clear D. This CDR3 is built from 13 residues. Germline CDR1 reads SQVTM; CDR2 reads ANQGSEA. Trimming removed 5 bases at V and 4 bases at J, with 14 bases between. Full variable domain (outside the CDR3, taken from reference TRBV29-1 and TRBJ1-2): SAVISQKPSRDICQRGTSLTIQCQVDSQVTMMFWYRQQPGQSLTLIATANQGSEATYESGFVIDKFPISRPNLTFSTLTVSNMSPEDSSIYLCSVTAGFGYGYTFGSGTRLTVV.

This chain uses TRBV4-1 with TRBJ1-5; D ambiguous. Germline CDR1 MGHRA, CDR2 YSYEKL. The CDR3 loop spans 14 amino acids. V was shortened by 1 base and J by 3 bases, with 7 bases between the two germline ends. Here the CDR3 DNA reads TGCGCCAGCAGCCAAGGGGCTAACAATCAGCCCCAGCATTTT. Translating it yields CASSQGANNQPQHF.

The V gene is TRBV30, the J gene TRBJ2-3, with D perhaps matching TRBD2 (5 bases). V lost 0 bases, J lost 0 bases, and 10 bases lay in between. The germline CDR1 and CDR2 sequences are GTSNPN and SVGIG (reference sequence). The CDR3 has 15 amino acids. CDR3 sequence (DNA): TGTGCCTGGAGTGTGGGAGAGCGAAGCACAGATACGCAGTATTTT. This translates into CAWSVGERSTDTQYF. The full variable domain, rest sourced from reference TRBV30 and TRBJ2-3, is SQTIHQWPATLVQPVGSPLSLECTVEGTSNPNLYWYRQAAGRGLQLLFYSVGIGQISSEVPQNLSASRPQDRQFILSSKKLLLSDSGFYLCAWSVGERSTDTQYFGPGTRLTVL.

On this clone itself: Other DNA sequences within the sample encode an identical CDR3. The chain employs TRBV4-3 and TRBJ2-3; unclear D gene. The CDR3 has 14 residues. The V gene's germline CDR1 is LGHNA and CDR2 YSLEER. Trimming took off 1 base at V and 2 bases at J, with 7 bases between the two ends. In nucleotides, the CDR3 is TGCGCCAGCAGCCAAGGGCAGTCCACAGATACGCAGTATTTT. It translates to CASSQGQSTDTQYF.

The CDR3 DNA reads TGTGCCAGCAGCCAAGGAAGGGACAGGGGGACAGATACGCAGTATTTT. This translates into CASSQGRDRGTDTQYF. The V gene is TRBV7-2, the J gene TRBJ2-3; 11 positions agree with TRBD1. The CDR3 totals 16 residues. V shed 5 bases, J shed 3 bases, and the junction held 7 bases outside the gene matches. Germline V CDR1 and CDR2: SGHTA, FQGNSA.

This clone has a handful of counts. The chain couples TRBV18 to TRBJ2-1; D not resolved. CDR3 length equals 16 residues. Trimming stripped 0 bases from V and 1 base from J, with 10 bases between. Germline CDR1 and CDR2: KGHSH and LQKENI. CDR3 sequence reads: CASSPPSRLSYNEQFF. The CDR3, as DNA: TGTGCCAGCTCACCACCGTCCAGGCTTTCCTACAATGAGCAGTTCTTC.

This chain joins TRBV6-5 and TRBJ2-7, with D unclear. This CDR3 contains 12 residues. Germline values: CDR1 MNHEY, CDR2 SVGAGI. V lost 6 bases, J lost 4 bases, and 10 bases lay in between. The CDR3 loop is CASSTYAYEQYF. DNA of the CDR3: TGTGCCAGCAGCACCTATGCGTACGAGCAGTACTTC.

The CDR3 spells CASSPPEAPYEQYF. CDR3 bases: TGTGCCAGCTCACCACCGGAGGCTCCATACGAGCAGTACTTC. This chain links TRBV18 with TRBJ2-7, with D possibly TRBD2 on 5 matching bases. Trimming left V 0 bases short and J 4 bases short, with 10 bases between. There are 14 residues in the CDR3. Germline lookup yields CDR1 KGHSH and CDR2 LQKENI. Using reference TRBV18 and TRBJ2-7 for the parts outside the CDR3, the full variable domain is NAGVMQNPRHLVRRRGQEARLRCSPMKGHSHVYWYRQLPEEGLKFMVYLQKENIIDESGMPKERFSAEFPKEGPSILRIQQVVRGDSAAYFCASSPPEAPYEQYFGPGTRLTVT.

The rearrangement joins TRBV7-3 to TRBJ2-2, with 10 bases aligning to TRBD1. This CDR3 has 15 residues. CDR1 and CDR2 from the germline V gene are SGHTA and FQGTGA. V shed 5 bases and J 4 bases; nucleotides not matched to a gene: 4. The DNA for the CDR3 is TGTGCCAGCAGCCCCGGACAGGGGGTCACCGGGGAGCTGTTTTTT. Its protein product is CASSPGQGVTGELFF.

This clone has only a few counts. The chain has TRBV7-3 and TRBJ2-3; D call uncertain. Germline loops: CDR1 SGHTA, CDR2 FQGTGA. The CDR3 has 13 residues. V lost 1 base, J lost 1 base, and 3 bases lay in between. CDR3 amino acids: CASSLKGTDTQYF. The CDR3 coding sequence is TGTGCCAGCAGCTTAAAGGGCACAGATACGCAGTATTTT.

The rearrangement links TRBV28 to TRBJ2-5, with D possibly being TRBD1 (6 bases). Germline V CDR1 and CDR2: MDHEN, SYDVKM. Trimming cost V 6 bases and J 0 bases, with 14 bases left between them. The CDR3 is made up of 15 amino acids. The DNA for the CDR3 is TGTGCCAGCAGCTTCAGGACAGCGTACCAAGAGACCCAGTACTTC. Translated: CASSFRTAYQETQYF.

This chain uses TRBV7-9 with TRBJ1-6; the D gene is possibly TRBD1 (6 bases). The germline V gene encodes CDR1 SEHNR and CDR2 FQNEAQ (reference sequence). Between the trimmed V and J ends, which lost 1 base and 10 bases, there was a span of 11 bases. CDR3 size: 14 residues. CDR3 nucleotides: TGTGCCAGCAGCTTAGGTTTGACAGGCTCACCCCTCCACTTT. Its protein product is CASSLGLTGSPLHF.

The rearrangement joins TRBV7-8 to TRBJ2-7; 8 nucleotides line up with TRBD2. Trimming at V came to 1 base and at J to 2 bases, leaving 4 bases not matched to a gene. Germline lookup yields CDR1 SGHVS and CDR2 FQNEAQ. This CDR3 is 15 amino acids long. This chain's CDR3 is CASSLGGGIAYEQYF. CDR3 DNA sequence: TGTGCCAGCAGCTTAGGCGGGGGGATTGCCTACGAGCAGTACTTC.

This clone appeared once. The J gene is TRBJ2-7, the V gene TRBV7-3; the match to TRBD1 covers 11 bases. The CDR3 has 15 amino acids. The germline gives CDR1 SGHTA, CDR2 FQGTGA. Trimming at V came to 5 bases and at J to 3 bases, leaving 6 bases not matched to a gene. The CDR3 DNA reads TGTGCCAGCAGCGCCCGGACAGGGGGCGGCTACGAGCAGTACTTC. It translates to CASSARTGGGYEQYF.

The V gene is TRBV19, the J gene TRBJ2-2, with D hard to call. The CDR3 loop spans 16 amino acids. CDR1 is LNHDA and CDR2 is SQIVND in the germline V gene (reference sequence). V was shortened by 5 bases and J by 5 bases, with 18 bases between the two germline ends. CDR3 sequence: CASSDRAPLETGELFF. In DNA, the CDR3 is TGTGCCAGTAGTGACCGGGCCCCCTTGGAAACCGGGGAGCTGTTTTTT.

This clone has just one count. This chain connects TRBV28 to TRBJ1-4; TRBD1 matches 7 bases. The CDR3 consists of 14 residues. The V segment lost 5 bases and the J segment 4 bases; nucleotides outside the gene matches: 4. Germline V gene lookup returns CDR1 MDHEN and CDR2 SYDVKM. The DNA of the CDR3 is TGTGCCAGCAGTCCGGGACAGCTTAATGAAAAACTGTTTTTT. It specifies CASSPGQLNEKLFF.

This clone came up a few times. DNA of the CDR3: TGCGCCAGCAGCCATTTAGGCGGGGGGGCCGGAAATGAGCAGTTCTTC. Translated: CASSHLGGGAGNEQFF. J is TRBJ2-1 and V is TRBV4-3; 9 bases are a match to TRBD2. CDR3 length: 16 amino acids. J was trimmed by 7 bases and V by 3 bases; bases with no gene match: 10. Germline V gene lookup returns CDR1 LGHNA and CDR2 YSLEER.

The J gene is TRBJ1-5, the V gene TRBV7-2, with D perhaps matching TRBD1 (5 bases). CDR3 length: 14 residues. From germline, CDR1 is SGHTA and CDR2 FQGNSA. V was clipped by 2 bases and J by 5 bases, with 10 bases between them. The CDR3 loop reads CASSLMFRDQPQHF. The CDR3 region has the DNA TGTGCCAGCAGCTTAATGTTCAGGGATCAGCCCCAGCATTTT. Supplemented by reference TRBV7-2 and TRBJ1-5, the full variable domain reads GAGVSQSPSNKVTEKGKDVELRCDPISGHTALYWYRQSLGQGLEFLIYFQGNSAPDKSGLPSDRFSAERTGGSVSTLTIQRTQQEDSAVYLCASSLMFRDQPQHFGDGTRLSIL.

This sequence joins TRBV10-3 and TRBJ2-1; 8 nucleotides align to TRBD2. The CDR3 is made up of 16 amino acids. V shed 4 bases and J 4 bases; nucleotides not matched to a gene: 9. Per the germline V gene, CDR1 is ENHRY and CDR2 is SYGVKD. The CDR3 region is CAISVRGKRGYNEQFF. Here the CDR3 DNA reads TGTGCCATCAGTGTAAGGGGAAAGCGGGGGTACAATGAGCAGTTCTTC.

This clone has only a few counts. V is TRBV4-1 and J is TRBJ2-7, with D possibly TRBD1 on 6 matching bases. This CDR3 has 13 amino acids. V was shortened by 6 bases and J by 0 bases, with 9 bases between the two germline ends. From germline, CDR1 is MGHRA and CDR2 YSYEKL. The chain's CDR3 is CASRRDNSYEQYF. The CDR3 DNA reads as TGCGCCAGCAGACGGGACAACTCCTACGAGCAGTACTTC.

The DNA for the CDR3 is TGTGCCAGCAGGGACAGGCCGGGTAATGAAAAACTGTTTTTT. Its translation is CASRDRPGNEKLFF. V gene TRBV6-1 combines with J gene TRBJ1-4, with TRBD1 matching over 7 bases. The CDR3 runs to 14 residues. CDR1 and CDR2 (germline): MNHNS, SASEGT. V lost 6 bases and J lost 4; bases outside the gene matches: 5.

The chain recombines TRBV6-6 with TRBJ2-7; no reliable D call. The CDR3 consists of 13 residues. V was cut by 0 bases and J by 4 bases, with 7 bases left in between. Germline-derived CDR1 and CDR2 are MNHNY and SVGAGI (reference sequence). The chain's CDR3 is CASSYSKYYEQYF. The CDR3 coding sequence is TGTGCCAGCAGTTACTCGAAATATTACGAGCAGTACTTC.

The gene calls are TRBV4-3 and TRBJ2-3; D gene uncertain. This CDR3 has 15 amino acids. The germline V gene encodes CDR1 LGHNA and CDR2 YSLEER. The germline V and J ends were trimmed by 0 bases and 3 bases, with 10 bases remaining between them. The CDR3 reads CASSQDHSETDTQYF. CDR3 DNA sequence: TGCGCCAGCAGCCAAGATCATTCAGAAACAGATACGCAGTATTTT.

This clone has a handful of counts. The gene calls are TRBV4-3 and TRBJ2-1; 9 bases are shared with TRBD1. Unmatched junction bases numbered 3, after V lost 4 bases and J lost 8 bases. Looked up from germline, CDR1 is LGHNA and CDR2 is YSLEER. The CDR3 contains 13 residues. The CDR3 sequence is CASSPRDRDEQFF. DNA of the CDR3: TGCGCCAGCAGCCCCCGGGACAGGGATGAGCAGTTCTTC.

V and J are TRBV6-5 and TRBJ1-6; D is possibly TRBD1 (6 bases). This CDR3 region has 14 residues. The V and J ends lost 2 bases and 7 bases respectively, with 9 bases between them. Germline V CDR1 and CDR2: MNHEY, SVGAGI. CDR3 nucleotide sequence: TGTGCCAGCAGTTACCGCCAGGGGAATTCACCCCTCCACTTT. Its translation: CASSYRQGNSPLHF.

The chain couples TRBV4-3 to TRBJ1-4; D might be TRBD1 (5 bases). CDR3 length: 16 amino acids. The germline V and J ends were trimmed by 6 bases and 5 bases, with 19 bases remaining between them. Germline CDR1 is LGHNA and CDR2 is YSLEER. DNA of the CDR3: TGCGCCAGCAGTCCATCTGGGGCAGGAGTAAATGAAAAACTGTTTTTT. Amino acid sequence: CASSPSGAGVNEKLFF.

The V and J genes are TRBV30 and TRBJ1-4, with D tentatively TRBD1 (5 bases). Germline CDR1 GTSNPN, CDR2 SVGIG (reference sequence). V lost 2 bases and J 13 bases, leaving 14 bases between the germline ends. This CDR3 has 12 amino acids. CDR3 sequence reads: CAWSPQGLGLFF. DNA for the CDR3: TGTGCCTGGAGTCCGCAGGGCCTGGGACTGTTTTTT. The full variable domain, rest sourced from reference TRBV30 and TRBJ1-4, is SQTIHQWPATLVQPVGSPLSLECTVEGTSNPNLYWYRQAAGRGLQLLFYSVGIGQISSEVPQNLSASRPQDRQFILSSKKLLLSDSGFYLCAWSPQGLGLFFGSGTQLSVL.

The chain links TRBV2 to TRBJ2-7, with D unclear. Germline CDR1 SNHLY, CDR2 FYNNEI. Trimming left V 7 bases short and J 2 bases short, with 9 bases between. CDR3 length equals 12 residues. CDR3 protein: CASMADPYEQYF. Written as DNA, the CDR3 is TGTGCCAGCATGGCAGATCCCTACGAGCAGTACTTC.

The genes are TRBV6-5 and TRBJ2-5; 7 bases map to TRBD1. Germline CDR1 MNHEY, CDR2 SVGAGI. The V segment lost 7 bases and the J segment 2 bases; nucleotides outside the gene matches: 4. The CDR3 totals 13 residues. CDR3 sequence (DNA): TGTGCCAGCACCCCGGGACAGCAAGAGACCCAGTACTTC. It codes for CASTPGQQETQYF.